This T cell receptor beta chain emerged from a study of CD8 T cells in Susac syndrome. Points from the study as a whole: Clonal expansion was missing from Susac syndrome CD4+ T cell repertoires. The relatively small number of individuals in the TCR sequencing and HLA analysis was acknowledged by the study.

There are 14 residues in the CDR3. Germline values: CDR1 LNHDA, CDR2 SQIVND (reference sequence). Trimming took off 5 bases at V and 5 bases at J, with 13 bases between the two ends. Notes on this clonotype: Its cognate antigen is unknown.

TEMRA cells were FACS-enriched, and CD8+ and CD4+ T cells were isolated negatively. Reverse transcription of roughly 0.45 to 1 ug RNA used random hexamers. One entry per CDR3 protein results from TCRdb running MiXCR on the immunoSEQ multiplex PCR reads. The sample includes about 190,000 distinct CDR3 sequences, roughly nine tenths of them seen just once. The genes are TRBV19 and TRBJ2-1; TRBD2 might be the D (6 bases). Sequences were obtained from CD4+ T cells from PBMCs. This receptor was obtained from a human donor with Susac syndrome. The CDR3 bases are TGTGCCAGTAGTCGGGGGAAGAAAAACAATGAGCAGTTCTTC. Protein sequence: CASSRGKKNNEQFF.